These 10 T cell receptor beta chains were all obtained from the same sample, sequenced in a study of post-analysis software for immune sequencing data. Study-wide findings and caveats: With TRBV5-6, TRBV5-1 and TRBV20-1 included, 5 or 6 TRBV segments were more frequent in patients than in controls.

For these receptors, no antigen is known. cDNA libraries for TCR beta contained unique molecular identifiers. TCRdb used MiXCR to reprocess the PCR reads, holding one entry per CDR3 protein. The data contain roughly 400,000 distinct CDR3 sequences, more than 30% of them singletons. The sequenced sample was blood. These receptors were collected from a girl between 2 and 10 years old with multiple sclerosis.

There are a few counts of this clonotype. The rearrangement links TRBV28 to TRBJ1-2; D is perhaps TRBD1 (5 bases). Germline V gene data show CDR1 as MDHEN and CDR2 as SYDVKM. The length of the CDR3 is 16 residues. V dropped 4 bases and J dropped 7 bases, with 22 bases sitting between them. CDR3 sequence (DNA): TGTGCCAGCAGTTCCGCCGGTGGATCAGGGCAGGCTGGCTACACCTTC. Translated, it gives CASSSAGGSGQAGYTF.

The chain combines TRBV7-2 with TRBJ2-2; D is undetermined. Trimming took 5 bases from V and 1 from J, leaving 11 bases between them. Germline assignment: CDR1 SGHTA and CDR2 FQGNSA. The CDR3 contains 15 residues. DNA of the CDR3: TGTGCCAGCAGCCGATCAATGGGGAACACCGGGGAGCTGTTTTTT. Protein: CASSRSMGNTGELFF. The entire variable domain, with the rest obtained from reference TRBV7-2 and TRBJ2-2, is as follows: GAGVSQSPSNKVTEKGKDVELRCDPISGHTALYWYRQSLGQGLEFLIYFQGNSAPDKSGLPSDRFSAERTGGSVSTLTIQRTQQEDSAVYLCASSRSMGNTGELFFGEGSRLTVL.

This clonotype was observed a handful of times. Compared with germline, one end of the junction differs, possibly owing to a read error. The CDR3 region has the DNA TGTGCTAGCAGCTTGGGGGTCCTAGCGGGACTCTCCTACAATGAGCAGTTCTTC. Protein product: CASSLGVLAGLSYNEQFF. The chain uses TRBV7-7 and TRBJ2-1; 9 bases map to TRBD2. CDR1 and CDR2 from the germline V gene are SSHAT and FNYEAQ (reference sequence). The CDR3 consists of 18 residues. Looking up the rest from reference TRBV7-7 and TRBJ2-1 gives the full variable domain: GAGVSQSPRYKVTKRGQDVTLRCDPISSHATLYWYQQALGQGPEFLTYFNYEAQPDKSGLPSDRFSAERPEGSISTLTIQRTEQRDSAMYRCASSLGVLAGLSYNEQFFGPGTRLTVL.

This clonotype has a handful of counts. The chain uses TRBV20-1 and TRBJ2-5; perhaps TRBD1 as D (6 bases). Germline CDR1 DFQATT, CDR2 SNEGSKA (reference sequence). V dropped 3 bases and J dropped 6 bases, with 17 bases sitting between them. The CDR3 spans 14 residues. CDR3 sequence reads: CSARMGAVVQTQYF. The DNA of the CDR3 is TGCAGTGCTAGGATGGGGGCGGTCGTTCAGACCCAGTACTTC.

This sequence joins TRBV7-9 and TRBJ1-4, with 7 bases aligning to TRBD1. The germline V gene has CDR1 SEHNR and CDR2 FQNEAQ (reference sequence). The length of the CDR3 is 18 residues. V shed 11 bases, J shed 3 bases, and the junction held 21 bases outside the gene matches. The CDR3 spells CAVPSGQEENLANEKLFF. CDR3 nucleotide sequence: TGTGCCGTACCAAGCGGACAGGAGGAAAATCTAGCTAATGAAAAACTGTTTTTT. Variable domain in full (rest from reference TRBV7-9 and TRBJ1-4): DTGVSQNPRHKITKRGQNVTFRCDPISEHNRLYWYRQTLGQGPEFLTYFQNEAQLEKSRLLSDRFSAERPKGSFSTLEIQRTEQGDSAMYLCAVPSGQEENLANEKLFFGSGTQLSVL.

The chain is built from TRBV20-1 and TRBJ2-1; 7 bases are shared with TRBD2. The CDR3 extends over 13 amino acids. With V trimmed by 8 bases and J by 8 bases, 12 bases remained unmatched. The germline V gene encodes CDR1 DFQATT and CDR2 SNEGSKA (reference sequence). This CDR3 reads CSLGGGVRDEQFF. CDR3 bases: TGCAGTTTGGGGGGAGGGGTTAGGGATGAGCAGTTCTTC.

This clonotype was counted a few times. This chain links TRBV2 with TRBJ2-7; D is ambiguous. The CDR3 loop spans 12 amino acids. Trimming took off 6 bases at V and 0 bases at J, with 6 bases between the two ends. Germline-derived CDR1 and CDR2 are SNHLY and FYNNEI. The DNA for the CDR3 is TGTGCCAGCAGGGAGACCTCCTACGAGCAGTACTTC. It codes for CASRETSYEQYF.

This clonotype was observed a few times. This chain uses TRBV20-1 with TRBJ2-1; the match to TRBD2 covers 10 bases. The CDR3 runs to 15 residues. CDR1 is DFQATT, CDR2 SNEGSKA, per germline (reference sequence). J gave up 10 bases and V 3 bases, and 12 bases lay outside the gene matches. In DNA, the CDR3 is TGCAGTGCTAGCGGTTGGGGGAGCGGGGGGGGCGAGCAGTTCTTC. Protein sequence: CSASGWGSGGGEQFF.

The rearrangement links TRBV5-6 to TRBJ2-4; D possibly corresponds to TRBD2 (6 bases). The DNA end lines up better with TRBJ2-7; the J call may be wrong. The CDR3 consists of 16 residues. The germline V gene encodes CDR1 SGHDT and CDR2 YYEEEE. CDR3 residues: CASSLASGGGEGEQYF. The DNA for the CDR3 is TGTGCCAGCAGCTTGGCCTCTGGCGGAGGGGAAGGCGAGCAGTACTTC.

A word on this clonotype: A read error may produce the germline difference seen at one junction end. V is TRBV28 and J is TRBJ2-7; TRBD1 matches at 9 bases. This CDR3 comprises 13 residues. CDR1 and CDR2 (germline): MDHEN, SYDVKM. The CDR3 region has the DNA TGTGCCGGCAGTTTCGGACAGGGGTACGAGCAGTACTTC. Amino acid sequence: CAGSFGQGYEQYF.